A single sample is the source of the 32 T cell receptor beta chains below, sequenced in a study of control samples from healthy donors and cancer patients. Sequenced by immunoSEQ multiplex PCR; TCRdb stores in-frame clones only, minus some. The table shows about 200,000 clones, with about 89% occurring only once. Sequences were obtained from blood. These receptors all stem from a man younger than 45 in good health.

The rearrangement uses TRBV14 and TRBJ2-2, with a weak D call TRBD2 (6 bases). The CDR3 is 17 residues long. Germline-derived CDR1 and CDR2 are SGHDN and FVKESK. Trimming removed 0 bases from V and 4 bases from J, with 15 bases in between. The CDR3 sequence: CASSQDRRGPSTGELFF. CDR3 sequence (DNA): TGTGCCAGCAGCCAAGATCGGAGGGGACCCTCCACCGGGGAGCTGTTTTTT.

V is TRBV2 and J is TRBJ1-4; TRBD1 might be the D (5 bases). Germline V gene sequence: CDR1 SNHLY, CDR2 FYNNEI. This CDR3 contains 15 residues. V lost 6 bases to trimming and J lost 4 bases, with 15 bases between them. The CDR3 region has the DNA TGTGCCAGCAGAGCAGACAGAGCCGTTAATGAAAAACTGTTTTTT. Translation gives CASRADRAVNEKLFF.

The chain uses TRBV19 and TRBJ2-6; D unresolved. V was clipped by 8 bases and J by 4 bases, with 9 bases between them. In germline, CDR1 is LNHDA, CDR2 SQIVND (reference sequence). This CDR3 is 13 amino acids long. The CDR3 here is CASRDIGANVLTF. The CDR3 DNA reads TGTGCCAGTCGCGACATAGGGGCCAACGTCCTGACTTTC.

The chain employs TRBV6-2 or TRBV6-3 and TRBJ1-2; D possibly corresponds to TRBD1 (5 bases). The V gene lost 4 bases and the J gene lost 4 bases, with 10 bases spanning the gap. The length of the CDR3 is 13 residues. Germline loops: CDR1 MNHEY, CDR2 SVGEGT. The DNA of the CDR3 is TGTGCCAGCAGTTGGGACTCCCCCTATGGCTACACCTTC. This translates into CASSWDSPYGYTF.

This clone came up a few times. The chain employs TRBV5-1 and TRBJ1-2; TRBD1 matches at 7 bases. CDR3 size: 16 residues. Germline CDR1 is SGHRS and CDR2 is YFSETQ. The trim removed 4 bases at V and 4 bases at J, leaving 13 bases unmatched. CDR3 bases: TGCGCCAGCAGCCAGGTTCAGGGGGGATCCATCTATGGCTACACCTTC. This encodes CASSQVQGGSIYGYTF.

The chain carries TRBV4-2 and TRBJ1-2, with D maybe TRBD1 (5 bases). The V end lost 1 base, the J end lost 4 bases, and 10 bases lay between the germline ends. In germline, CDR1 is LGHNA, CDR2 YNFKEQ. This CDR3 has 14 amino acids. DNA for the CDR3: TGTGCCAGCAGCCAAGGGGGACCGAGCTATGGCTACACCTTC. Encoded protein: CASSQGGPSYGYTF.

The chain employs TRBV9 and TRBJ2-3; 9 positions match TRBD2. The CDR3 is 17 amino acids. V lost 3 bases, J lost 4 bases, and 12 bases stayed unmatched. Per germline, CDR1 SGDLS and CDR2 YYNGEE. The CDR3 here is CASSASNLAGAADTQYF. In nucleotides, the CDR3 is TGTGCCAGCAGCGCCTCTAACTTAGCGGGGGCCGCAGATACGCAGTATTTT.

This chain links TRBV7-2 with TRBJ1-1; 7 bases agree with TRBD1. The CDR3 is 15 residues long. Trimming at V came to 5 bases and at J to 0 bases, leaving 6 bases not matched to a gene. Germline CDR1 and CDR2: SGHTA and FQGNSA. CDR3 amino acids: CASSPRQGVNTEAFF. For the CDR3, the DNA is TGTGCCAGCAGCCCGAGACAGGGAGTGAACACTGAAGCTTTCTTT.

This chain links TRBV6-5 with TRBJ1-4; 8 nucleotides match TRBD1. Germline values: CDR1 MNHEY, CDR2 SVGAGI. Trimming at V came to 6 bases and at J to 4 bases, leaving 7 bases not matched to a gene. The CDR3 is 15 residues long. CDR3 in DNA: TGTGCCAGCAGGGGTGGACAGGGAAATAATGAAAAACTGTTTTTT. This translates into CASRGGQGNNEKLFF.

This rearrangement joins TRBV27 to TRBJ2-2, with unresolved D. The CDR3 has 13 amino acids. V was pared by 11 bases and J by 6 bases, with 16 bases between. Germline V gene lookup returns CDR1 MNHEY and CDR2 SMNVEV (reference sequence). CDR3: CASKPGYAGELFF. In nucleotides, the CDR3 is TGTGCCTCCAAACCAGGCTATGCCGGGGAGCTGTTTTTT.

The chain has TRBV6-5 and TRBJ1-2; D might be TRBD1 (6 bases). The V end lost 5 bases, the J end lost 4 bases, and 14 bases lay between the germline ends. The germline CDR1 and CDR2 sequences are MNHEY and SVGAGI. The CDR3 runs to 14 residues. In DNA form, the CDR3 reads TGTGCCAGCAGTCCGACCGGGACACCCTATGGCTACACCTTC. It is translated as CASSPTGTPYGYTF.

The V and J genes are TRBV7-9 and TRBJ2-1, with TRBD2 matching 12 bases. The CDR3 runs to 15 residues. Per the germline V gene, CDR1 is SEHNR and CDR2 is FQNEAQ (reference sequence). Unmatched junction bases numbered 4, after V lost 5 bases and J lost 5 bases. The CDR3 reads CASSGGLAGHNEQFF. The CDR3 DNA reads TGTGCCAGCAGCGGAGGACTAGCGGGGCACAATGAGCAGTTCTTC.

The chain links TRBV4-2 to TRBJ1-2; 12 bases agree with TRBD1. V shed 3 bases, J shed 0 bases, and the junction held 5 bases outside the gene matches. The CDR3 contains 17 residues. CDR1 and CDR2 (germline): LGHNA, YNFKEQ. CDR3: CASSQFGTGGPNYGYTF. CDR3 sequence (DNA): TGTGCCAGCAGCCAGTTCGGGACAGGGGGCCCTAACTATGGCTACACCTTC.

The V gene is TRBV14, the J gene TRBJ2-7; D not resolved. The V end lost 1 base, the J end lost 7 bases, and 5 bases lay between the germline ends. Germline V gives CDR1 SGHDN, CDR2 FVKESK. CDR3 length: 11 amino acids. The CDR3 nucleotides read TGTGCCAGCAGCCAAGCTTGGGAGCAGTACTTC. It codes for CASSQAWEQYF.

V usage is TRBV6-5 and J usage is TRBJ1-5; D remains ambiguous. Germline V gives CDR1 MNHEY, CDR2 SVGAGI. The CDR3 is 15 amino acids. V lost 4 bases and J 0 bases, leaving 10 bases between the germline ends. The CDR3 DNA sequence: TGTGCCAGCAGTTTCCGACACAATAGCAATCAGCCCCAGCATTTT. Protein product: CASSFRHNSNQPQHF.

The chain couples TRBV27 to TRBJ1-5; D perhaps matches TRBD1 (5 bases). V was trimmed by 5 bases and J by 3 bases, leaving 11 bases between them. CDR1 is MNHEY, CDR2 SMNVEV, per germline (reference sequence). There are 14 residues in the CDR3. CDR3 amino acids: CASSPRGTNQPQHF. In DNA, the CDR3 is TGTGCCAGCAGTCCTCGCGGGACCAATCAGCCCCAGCATTTT.

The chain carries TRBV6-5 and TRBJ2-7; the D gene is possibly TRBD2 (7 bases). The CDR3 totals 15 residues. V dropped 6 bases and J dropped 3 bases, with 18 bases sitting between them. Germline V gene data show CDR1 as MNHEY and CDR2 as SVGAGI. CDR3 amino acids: CASRIGGGAGYEQYF. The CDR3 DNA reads TGTGCCAGCAGAATCGGAGGGGGGGCGGGCTACGAGCAGTACTTC.

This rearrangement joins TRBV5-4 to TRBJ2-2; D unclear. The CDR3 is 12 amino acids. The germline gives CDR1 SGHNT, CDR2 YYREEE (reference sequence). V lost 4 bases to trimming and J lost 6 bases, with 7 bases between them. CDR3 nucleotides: TGTGCCAGCAGCACTGGCCCCGGGGAGCTGTTTTTT. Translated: CASSTGPGELFF.

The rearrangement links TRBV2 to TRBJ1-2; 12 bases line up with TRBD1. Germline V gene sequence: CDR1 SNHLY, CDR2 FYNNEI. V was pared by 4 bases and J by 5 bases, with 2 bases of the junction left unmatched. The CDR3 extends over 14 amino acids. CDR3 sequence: CASSGDRGLYGYTF. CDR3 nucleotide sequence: TGTGCCAGCAGTGGGGACAGGGGGCTGTATGGCTACACCTTC.

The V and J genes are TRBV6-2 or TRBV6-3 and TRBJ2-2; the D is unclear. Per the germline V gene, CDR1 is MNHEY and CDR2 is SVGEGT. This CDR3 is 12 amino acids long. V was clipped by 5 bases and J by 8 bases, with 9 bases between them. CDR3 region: CASSPIGGELFF. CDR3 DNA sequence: TGTGCCAGCAGTCCCATAGGGGGGGAGCTGTTTTTT.

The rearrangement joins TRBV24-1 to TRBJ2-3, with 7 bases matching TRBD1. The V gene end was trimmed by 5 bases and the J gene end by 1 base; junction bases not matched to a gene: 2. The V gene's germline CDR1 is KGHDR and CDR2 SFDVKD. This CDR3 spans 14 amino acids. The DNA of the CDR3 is TGTGCCACCAGTGGTGGGACAGGCACAGATACGCAGTATTTT. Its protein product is CATSGGTGTDTQYF.

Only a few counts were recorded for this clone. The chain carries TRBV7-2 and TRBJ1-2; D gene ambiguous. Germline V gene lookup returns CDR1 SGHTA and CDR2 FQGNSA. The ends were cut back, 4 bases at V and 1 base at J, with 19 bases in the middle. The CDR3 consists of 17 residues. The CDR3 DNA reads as TGTGCCAGCAGCTACCGTAATACTCGGACGGGTAACTATGGCTACACCTTC. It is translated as CASSYRNTRTGNYGYTF.

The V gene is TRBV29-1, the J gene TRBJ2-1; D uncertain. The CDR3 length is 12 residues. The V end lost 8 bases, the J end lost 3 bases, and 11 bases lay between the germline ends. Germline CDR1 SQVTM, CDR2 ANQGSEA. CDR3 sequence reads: CSFGDLYNEQFF. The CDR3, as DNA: TGCAGCTTCGGAGACCTCTACAATGAGCAGTTCTTC.

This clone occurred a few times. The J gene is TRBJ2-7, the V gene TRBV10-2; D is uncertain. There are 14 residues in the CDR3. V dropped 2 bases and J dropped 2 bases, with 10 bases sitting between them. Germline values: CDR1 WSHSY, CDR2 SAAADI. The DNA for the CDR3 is TGCGCCAGCAGTGAGGGGTCACCGACCTACGAGCAGTACTTC. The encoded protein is CASSEGSPTYEQYF.

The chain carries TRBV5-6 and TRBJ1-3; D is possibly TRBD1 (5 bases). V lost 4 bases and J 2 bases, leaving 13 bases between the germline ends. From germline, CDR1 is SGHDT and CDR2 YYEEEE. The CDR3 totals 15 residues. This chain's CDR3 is CASSAGHFTGNTIYF. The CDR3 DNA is TGTGCCAGCAGCGCCGGACACTTTACTGGAAACACCATATATTTT.

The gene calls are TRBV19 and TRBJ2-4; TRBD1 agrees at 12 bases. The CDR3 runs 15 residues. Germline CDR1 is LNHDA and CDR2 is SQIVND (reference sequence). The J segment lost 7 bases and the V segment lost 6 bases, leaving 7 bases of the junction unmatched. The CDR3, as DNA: TGTGCCAGTAGGACCGGGACAGGGGGCGTTAACATTCAGTACTTC. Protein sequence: CASRTGTGGVNIQYF.

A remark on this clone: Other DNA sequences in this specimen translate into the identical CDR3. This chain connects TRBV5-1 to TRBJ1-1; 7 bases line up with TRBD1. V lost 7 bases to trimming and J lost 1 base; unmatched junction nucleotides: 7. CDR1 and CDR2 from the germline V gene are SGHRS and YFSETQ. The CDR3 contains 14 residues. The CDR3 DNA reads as TGCGCCAGCTTCCCCGGGACAGCGAACACTGAAGCTTTCTTT. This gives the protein CASFPGTANTEAFF.

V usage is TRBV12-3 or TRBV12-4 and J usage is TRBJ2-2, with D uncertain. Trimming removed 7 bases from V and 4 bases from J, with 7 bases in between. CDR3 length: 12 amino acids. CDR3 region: CASMRTTGELFF. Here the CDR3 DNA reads TGTGCCAGCATGAGGACCACCGGGGAGCTGTTTTTT.

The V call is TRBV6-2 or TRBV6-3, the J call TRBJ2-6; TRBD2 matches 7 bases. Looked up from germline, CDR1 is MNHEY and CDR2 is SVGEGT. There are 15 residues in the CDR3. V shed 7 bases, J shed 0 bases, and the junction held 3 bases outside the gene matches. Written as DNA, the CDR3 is TGTGCCAGCACCCCGGGGGGCTCTGGGGCCAACGTCCTGACTTTC. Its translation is CASTPGGSGANVLTF.

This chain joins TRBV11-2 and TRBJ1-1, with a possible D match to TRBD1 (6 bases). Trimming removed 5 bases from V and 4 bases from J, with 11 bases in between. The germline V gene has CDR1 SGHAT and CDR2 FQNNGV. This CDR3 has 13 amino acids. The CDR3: CASSTQQGTEAFF. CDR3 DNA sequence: TGTGCCAGCAGCACACAACAGGGCACTGAAGCTTTCTTT.

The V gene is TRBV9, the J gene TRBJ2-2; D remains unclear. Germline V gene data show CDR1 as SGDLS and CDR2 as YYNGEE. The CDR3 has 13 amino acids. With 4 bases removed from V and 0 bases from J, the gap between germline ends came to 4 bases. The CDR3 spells CASSPSNTGELFF. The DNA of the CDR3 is TGTGCCAGCAGCCCCTCGAACACCGGGGAGCTGTTTTTT. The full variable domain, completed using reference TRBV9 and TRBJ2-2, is DSGVTQTPKHLITATGQRVTLRCSPRSGDLSVYWYQQSLDQGLQFLIQYYNGEERAKGNILERFSAQQFPDLHSELNLSSLELGDSALYFCASSPSNTGELFFGEGSRLTVL.

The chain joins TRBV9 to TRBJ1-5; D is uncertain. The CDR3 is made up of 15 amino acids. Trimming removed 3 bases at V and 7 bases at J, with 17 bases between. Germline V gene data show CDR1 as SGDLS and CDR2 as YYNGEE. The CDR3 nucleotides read TGTGCCAGCAGCGCGGAGGGTGAGATCGAGCAGCCCCAGCATTTT. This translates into CASSAEGEIEQPQHF.